The 24 T cell receptor beta chains reported below all come from one sample, sequenced in a study of T cell changes during pregnancy in multiple sclerosis. Repertoires were generated with immunoSEQ multiplex PCR, while TCRdb's copy carries only in-frame clones and drops some. The repertoire holds around 80,000 clones, 90% to 95% seen once, with around 3% in the top ten. The source was peripheral blood, collected before pregnancy. The receptor source for this set is a female donor with multiple sclerosis, enrolled in a pregnancy study.

The V call is TRBV2, the J call TRBJ2-4; D gene ambiguous. Looked up from germline, CDR1 is SNHLY and CDR2 is FYNNEI. Trimming shortened V by 6 bases and J by 0 bases, and 9 bases separated the two germline ends. The CDR3 contains 14 residues. The CDR3 DNA reads as TGTGCCAGCAGGGGTACTATAGCCAAAAACATTCAGTACTTC. This sequence encodes CASRGTIAKNIQYF.

This chain connects TRBV15 to TRBJ2-1, with D maybe TRBD2 (5 bases). V was trimmed by 1 base and J by 5 bases, leaving 12 bases between them. The length of the CDR3 is 15 residues. Germline CDR1 reads LNHNV; CDR2 reads YYDKDF (reference sequence). The CDR3 spells CATSRGGKNHNEQFF. CDR3 coding DNA: TGTGCCACCAGCAGAGGAGGGAAGAACCACAATGAGCAGTTCTTC.

This rearrangement joins TRBV7-9 to TRBJ1-2; TRBD1 matches 9 bases. Germline V lookup: CDR1 SEHNR, CDR2 FQNEAQ (reference sequence). This CDR3 has 14 residues. V shed 5 bases and J 8 bases; nucleotides not matched to a gene: 9. The CDR3 nucleotides are TGTGCCAGCAGCACAACAGGGGGCGCGGGAGGCTACACCTTC. It encodes CASSTTGGAGGYTF.

The V gene is TRBV11-2, the J gene TRBJ2-4; no definite D call. V was shortened by 5 bases and J by 0 bases, with 8 bases between the two germline ends. Per germline, CDR1 SGHAT and CDR2 FQNNGV. This CDR3 is built from 14 residues. The DNA for the CDR3 is TGTGCCAGCAGCCTCGAACTAGCCAAAAACATTCAGTACTTC. Translation gives CASSLELAKNIQYF.

The chain links TRBV9 to TRBJ2-1; TRBD2 is a possible D gene (6 bases). V lost 2 bases to trimming and J lost 9 bases, with 15 bases between them. Germline V gene data show CDR1 as SGDLS and CDR2 as YYNGEE. There are 14 residues in the CDR3. This CDR3 reads CASSVGLALAEQFF. The CDR3 coding sequence is TGTGCCAGCAGCGTGGGGCTAGCGCTGGCTGAGCAGTTCTTC.

The chain carries TRBV5-6 and TRBJ2-1; TRBD1 matches at 8 bases. The CDR3 length is 14 residues. The V gene's germline CDR1 is SGHDT and CDR2 YYEEEE. Trimming removed 0 bases from V and 9 bases from J; junction bases left unmatched: 5. CDR3 DNA: TGTGCCAGCAGCTTGGGGACAGGGTTCGTTGAGCAGTTCTTC. It specifies CASSLGTGFVEQFF. The entire variable domain, with the rest obtained from reference TRBV5-6 and TRBJ2-1, is as follows: DAGVTQSPTHLIKTRGQQVTLRCSPKSGHDTVSWYQQALGQGPQFIFQYYEEEERQRGNFPDRFSGHQFPNYSSELNVNALLLGDSALYLCASSLGTGFVEQFFGPGTRLTVL.

The rearrangement joins TRBV2 to TRBJ2-5; TRBD2 matches 13 bases. Trimming took 6 bases from V and 4 from J; bases not matched to a gene: 8. Looked up from germline, CDR1 is SNHLY and CDR2 is FYNNEI. There are 16 residues in the CDR3. In DNA, the CDR3 is TGTGCCAGCAGCGTGACTAGCGGGAGGACTCGAGAGACCCAGTACTTC. Protein: CASSVTSGRTRETQYF.

The chain carries TRBV7-2 and TRBJ2-6; D perhaps matches TRBD2 (5 bases). V shed 3 bases and J shed 1 base, with 7 bases lying between them. In germline, CDR1 is SGHTA, CDR2 FQGNSA. This CDR3 spans 15 amino acids. CDR3 loop: CASSFEGSGANVLTF. The CDR3, as DNA: TGTGCCAGCAGCTTCGAGGGATCTGGGGCCAACGTCCTGACTTTC.

The DNA of the CDR3 is TGTGCCAGCAGATGGTACAATTCCAACGAGCAGTACTTC. Translated, it gives CASRWYNSNEQYF. The chain uses TRBV27 and TRBJ2-7; D not certain. Trimming took off 6 bases at V and 5 bases at J, with 14 bases between the two ends. Looked up from germline, CDR1 is MNHEY and CDR2 is SMNVEV (reference sequence). The CDR3 runs 13 residues.

This sequence joins TRBV7-2 and TRBJ2-2; 12 nucleotides agree with TRBD2. Germline values: CDR1 SGHTA, CDR2 FQGNSA. This CDR3 is built from 16 residues. J was trimmed by 13 bases and V by 1 base; bases with no gene match: 10. The CDR3 DNA sequence: TGTGCCAGCAGCTTAGGCGCCCTAGCGGGAGGGCCGGGGCTGTTTTTT. This codes for CASSLGALAGGPGLFF. Variable domain in full (rest from reference TRBV7-2 and TRBJ2-2): GAGVSQSPSNKVTEKGKDVELRCDPISGHTALYWYRQSLGQGLEFLIYFQGNSAPDKSGLPSDRFSAERTGGSVSTLTIQRTQQEDSAVYLCASSLGALAGGPGLFFGEGSRLTVL.

This chain connects TRBV5-1 to TRBJ2-7, with a weak D call TRBD1 (6 bases). This CDR3 region has 13 residues. The V gene lost 4 bases and the J gene lost 1 base, with 9 bases spanning the gap. Germline CDR1 SGHRS, CDR2 YFSETQ. The CDR3 protein is CASSPQGSYEQYF. CDR3 nucleotides: TGCGCCAGCAGCCCCCAGGGGTCCTACGAGCAGTACTTC. The complete variable domain, with remaining parts taken from reference TRBV5-1 and TRBJ2-7, reads KAGVTQTPRYLIKTRGQQVTLSCSPISGHRSVSWYQQTPGQGLQFLFEYFSETQRNKGNFPGRFSGRQFSNSRSEMNVSTLELGDSALYLCASSPQGSYEQYFGPGTRLTVT.

This chain links TRBV19 with TRBJ1-4; 8 bases agree with TRBD1. V was pared by 8 bases and J by 1 base, with 9 bases of the junction left unmatched. The CDR3 is 16 residues long. CDR1 and CDR2 (germline): LNHDA, SQIVND (reference sequence). The CDR3 sequence is CASQGAGAGTNEKLFF. The CDR3 DNA reads as TGTGCCAGTCAGGGGGCCGGGGCCGGAACTAATGAAAAACTGTTTTTT. Based on the CDR3 plus reference TRBV19 and TRBJ1-4, the full variable domain is DGGITQSPKYLFRKEGQNVTLSCEQNLNHDAMYWYRQDPGQGLRLIYYSQIVNDFQKGDIAEGYSVSREKKESFPLTVTSAQKNPTAFYLCASQGAGAGTNEKLFFGSGTQLSVL.

The chain uses TRBV27 and TRBJ2-1, with D perhaps matching TRBD2 (7 bases). The germline gives CDR1 MNHEY, CDR2 SMNVEV (reference sequence). The CDR3 has 14 residues. V was trimmed by 6 bases and J by 5 bases, leaving 14 bases between them. The CDR3: CASSIGGGNNEQFF. CDR3 coding DNA: TGTGCCAGCAGCATAGGGGGGGGAAACAATGAGCAGTTCTTC.

This clone was recorded only once. The CDR3 nucleotides are TGTGCCAGTACTAGTCGTGGGGGGGGGTCTTCGAAAAAACTGTTTTTT. It translates to CASTSRGGGSSKKLFF. The J gene is TRBJ1-4, the V gene TRBV19; possibly TRBD1 for D (5 bases). Germline CDR1 reads LNHDA; CDR2 reads SQIVND (reference sequence). The CDR3 loop spans 16 amino acids. V lost 7 bases and J lost 9, with 24 bases in between.

The chain employs TRBV20-1 and TRBJ2-5; D gene unclear. Germline values: CDR1 DFQATT, CDR2 SNEGSKA (reference sequence). This CDR3 spans 11 amino acids. Trimming shortened V by 5 bases and J by 5 bases, and 9 bases separated the two germline ends. In DNA, the CDR3 is TGCAGTGCTCGAACCGGTGAGACCCAGTACTTC. This translates into CSARTGETQYF.

This sequence joins TRBV7-6 and TRBJ2-3; 8 nucleotides agree with TRBD2. In germline, CDR1 is SGHVS, CDR2 FNYEAQ. CDR3 size: 17 residues. Trimming took 1 base from V and 2 from J; bases not matched to a gene: 8. DNA for the CDR3: TGTGCCAGCAGCTTAGGCCTAGCGGGCGTCCCCACAGATACGCAGTATTTT. It codes for CASSLGLAGVPTDTQYF.

The gene calls are TRBV21-1 and TRBJ2-1; the DNA was not compared with TRBD2, the D call given in the table. TRBV21-1 corresponds to a pseudogene. The CDR3 runs to 18 residues. CDR3 DNA: TGTGCCAGCAGCATAAAGAAGGTAAGCGCCCTCTCCTACAATGAGCAGTTCTTC. Translated: CASSIKKVSALSYNEQFF.

The genes are TRBV6-1 and TRBJ2-7; 10 bases match TRBD2. Germline-derived CDR1 and CDR2 are MNHNS and SASEGT. V shed 5 bases and J 1 base; nucleotides not matched to a gene: 2. This CDR3 contains 14 residues. The CDR3 here is CASSTLAGSYEQYF. DNA of the CDR3: TGTGCCAGCAGTACACTAGCGGGGTCCTACGAGCAGTACTTC.

Regarding this clone: At one end the junction does not follow the germline gene, possibly because of a read error. The chain recombines TRBV7-7 with TRBJ2-1; TRBD2 aligns across 12 bases. There are 15 residues in the CDR3. Germline V gives CDR1 SSHAT, CDR2 FNYEAQ (reference sequence). CDR3 amino acids: CASSRTSGIYDEQFF. In DNA form, the CDR3 reads TGTGCTAGCAGCAGGACTAGCGGGATATATGATGAGCAGTTCTTC.

This clone showed up just a few times. This chain uses TRBV29-1 with TRBJ2-5; TRBD1 is a possible D gene (5 bases). Germline values: CDR1 SQVTM, CDR2 ANQGSEA. This CDR3 spans 12 amino acids. Trimming took 2 bases from V and 3 from J, leaving 7 bases between them. CDR3 DNA sequence: TGCAGCGTTGAAACCAGGGAAGAGACCCAGTACTTC. Translated: CSVETREETQYF. Supplemented by reference TRBV29-1 and TRBJ2-5, the full variable domain reads SAVISQKPSRDICQRGTSLTIQCQVDSQVTMMFWYRQQPGQSLTLIATANQGSEATYESGFVIDKFPISRPNLTFSTLTVSNMSPEDSSIYLCSVETREETQYFGPGTRLLVL.

The chain uses TRBV7-8 and TRBJ1-2; D might be TRBD1 (5 bases). V gave up 2 bases and J gave up 2 bases, with 18 bases separating them. Germline V lookup: CDR1 SGHVS, CDR2 FQNEAQ. The CDR3 consists of 17 residues. The CDR3 DNA reads TGTGCCAGCAGCTTATTGTTCGGGGGAGGCAAAAACTATGGCTACACCTTC. This gives the protein CASSLLFGGGKNYGYTF.

The V and J genes are TRBV19 and TRBJ2-7; 8 positions match TRBD2. CDR3 length equals 16 residues. V was pared by 4 bases and J by 2 bases, with 10 bases of the junction left unmatched. The germline gives CDR1 LNHDA, CDR2 SQIVND (reference sequence). This CDR3 reads CASSTSLAGGPYEQYF. CDR3 coding DNA: TGTGCCAGTAGTACGTCCCTAGCGGGTGGACCCTACGAGCAGTACTTC.

CDR3 coding DNA: TGTGCCAGCAGCAAAGTTCGATTGGCAGAGACCCAGTACTTC. It encodes CASSKVRLAETQYF. The chain carries TRBV21-1 and TRBJ2-5; TRBD1 is taken as the D call from the table, unchecked against the DNA. TRBV21-1 is reported as a pseudogene. The CDR3 totals 14 residues.

V and J are TRBV19 and TRBJ1-2; the D gene is possibly TRBD1 (5 bases). V lost 3 bases, J lost 7 bases, and 15 bases lay in between. The CDR3 covers 14 residues. CDR1 and CDR2 (germline): LNHDA, SQIVND (reference sequence). CDR3 coding DNA: TGTGCCAGTAGTATGGGCCCCAACAGGCCTGGCTACACCTTC. The encoded protein is CASSMGPNRPGYTF.